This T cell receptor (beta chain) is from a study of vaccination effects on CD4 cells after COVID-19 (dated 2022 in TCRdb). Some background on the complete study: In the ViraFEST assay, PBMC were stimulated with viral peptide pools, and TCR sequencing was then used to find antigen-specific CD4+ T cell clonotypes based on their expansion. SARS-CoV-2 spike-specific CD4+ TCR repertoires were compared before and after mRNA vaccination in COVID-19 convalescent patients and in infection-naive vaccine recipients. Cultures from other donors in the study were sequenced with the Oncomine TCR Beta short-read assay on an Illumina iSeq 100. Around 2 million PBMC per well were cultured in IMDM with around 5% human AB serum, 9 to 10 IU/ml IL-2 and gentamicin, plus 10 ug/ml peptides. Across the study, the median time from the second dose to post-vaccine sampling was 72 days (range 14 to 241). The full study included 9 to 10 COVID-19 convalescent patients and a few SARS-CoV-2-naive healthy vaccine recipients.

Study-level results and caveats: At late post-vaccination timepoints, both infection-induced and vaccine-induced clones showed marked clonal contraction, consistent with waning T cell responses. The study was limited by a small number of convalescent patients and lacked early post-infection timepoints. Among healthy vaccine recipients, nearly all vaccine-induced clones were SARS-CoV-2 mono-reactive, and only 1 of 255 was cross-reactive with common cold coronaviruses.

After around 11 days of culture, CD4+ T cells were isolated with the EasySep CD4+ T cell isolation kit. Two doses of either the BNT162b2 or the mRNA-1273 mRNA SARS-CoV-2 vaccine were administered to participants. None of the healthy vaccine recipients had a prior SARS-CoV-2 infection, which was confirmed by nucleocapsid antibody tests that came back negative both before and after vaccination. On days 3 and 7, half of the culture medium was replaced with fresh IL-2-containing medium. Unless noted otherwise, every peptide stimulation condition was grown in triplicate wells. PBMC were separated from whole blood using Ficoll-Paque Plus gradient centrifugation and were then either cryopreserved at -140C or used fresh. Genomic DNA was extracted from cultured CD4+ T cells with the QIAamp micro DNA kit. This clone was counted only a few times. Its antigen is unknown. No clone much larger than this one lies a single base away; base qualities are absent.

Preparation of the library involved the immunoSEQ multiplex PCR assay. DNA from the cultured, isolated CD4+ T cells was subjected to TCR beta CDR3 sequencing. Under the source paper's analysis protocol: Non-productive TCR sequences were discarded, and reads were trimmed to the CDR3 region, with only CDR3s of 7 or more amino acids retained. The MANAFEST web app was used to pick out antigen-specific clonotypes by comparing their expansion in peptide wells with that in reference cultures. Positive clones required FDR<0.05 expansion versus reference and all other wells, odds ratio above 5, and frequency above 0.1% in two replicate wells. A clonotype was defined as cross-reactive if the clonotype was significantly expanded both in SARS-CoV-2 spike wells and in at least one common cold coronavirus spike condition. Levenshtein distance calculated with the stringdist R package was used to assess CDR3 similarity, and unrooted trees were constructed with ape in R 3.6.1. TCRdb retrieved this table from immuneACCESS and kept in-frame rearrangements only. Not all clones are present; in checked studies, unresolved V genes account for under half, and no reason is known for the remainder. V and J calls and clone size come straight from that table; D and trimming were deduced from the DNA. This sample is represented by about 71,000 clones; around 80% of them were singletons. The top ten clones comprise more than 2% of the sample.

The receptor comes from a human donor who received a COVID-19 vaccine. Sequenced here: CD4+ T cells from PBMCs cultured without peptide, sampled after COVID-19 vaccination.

The DNA sequence is as follows: TGTGCCAGCAGTAGACAGGGGCCTCTCGACTCTGGAAACACCATATATTTT. Translation gives CASSRQGPLDSGNTIYF. The sequence joins TRBV7-3 to TRBJ1-3; 8 bases in between match TRBD1. The CDR3 holds 17 amino acids from the cysteine to the phenylalanine. Here the CDR3 DNA is all that survives: 51 bases in frame from base 1. Via the germline V gene, CDR1 is SGHTA and CDR2 FQGTGA. Germline trimming amounts to 6 bases on V and 0 bases on J, with 10 as the count of junction bases outside the gene matches.